Sequencing of this T cell receptor (beta chain) was carried out in a study of CD8 T cells in Susac syndrome. The CDR3 covers 13 residues. V was pared by 7 bases and J by 4 bases, with 5 bases of the junction left unmatched. The germline V gene has CDR1 WSHSY and CDR2 SAAADI. Random hexamers primed reverse transcription of about 0.45 to 1 ug RNA. TCRdb reprocessed the immunoSEQ multiplex PCR reads with MiXCR, giving one entry per CDR3 protein. The profile covers around 100,000 distinct CDR3 sequences, with about 95% appearing a single time and 0.3% to 0.35% taken by the ten largest. Sequences were obtained from CD8+ T cells from PBMCs. The chain has TRBV10-2 and TRBJ2-7; 9 bases are a match to TRBD2. This TCR was recovered from a human donor with Susac syndrome. The CDR3 region is CASTTGLAYEQYF. The CDR3 DNA follows: TGCGCCAGCACTACGGGACTAGCTTACGAGCAGTACTTC.